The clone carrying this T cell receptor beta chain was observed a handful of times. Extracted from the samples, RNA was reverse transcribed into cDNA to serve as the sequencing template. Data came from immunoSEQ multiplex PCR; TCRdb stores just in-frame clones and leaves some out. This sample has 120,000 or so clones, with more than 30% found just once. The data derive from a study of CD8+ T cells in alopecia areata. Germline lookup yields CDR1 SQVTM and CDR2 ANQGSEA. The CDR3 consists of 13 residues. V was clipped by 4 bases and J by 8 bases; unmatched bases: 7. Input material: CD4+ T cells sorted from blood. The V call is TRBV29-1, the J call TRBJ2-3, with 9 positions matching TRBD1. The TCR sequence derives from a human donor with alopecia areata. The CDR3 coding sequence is TGCAGCGTTGTCACAGGGGGCTTGAGTACGCAGTATTTT. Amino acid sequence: CSVVTGGLSTQYF.